The sequence of this T cell receptor (beta chain) was determined in a study of blood T cell repertoires in COVID-19. Overall study context: The United States, Italy and Spain were the sources of the acute and convalescent COVID-19 samples. The cDNA or gDNA used as material had been derived from T cells, B-cell-depleted T cells, or PBMCs.

V was pared by 7 bases and J by 7 bases, with 23 bases between. CDR1 LNHDA and CDR2 SQIVND come from the germline V gene (reference sequence). CDR3 length equals 16 residues. Original handling: Using reference gene primer amplification, nucleated cell counts were estimated. Clones were read by immunoSEQ multiplex PCR, and TCRdb kept only the in-frame ones, dropping some. V and J calls and clone size are copied from that table; D and trimming were computed from the DNA. This sample has 200,000 to 250,000 clones; around four fifths occur once, and the top ten carry around 6.4%. The source of this sequence is a woman in her sixties or seventies with active or convalescent COVID-19. The sequenced sample consisted of peripheral blood. J is TRBJ1-5 and V is TRBV19; D may be TRBD1 (6 bases). As DNA, the CDR3 is TGTGCCAGTACCCTGATTTGGGGGCAGGGAAGACAGCCCCAGCATTTT. Protein product: CASTLIWGQGRQPQHF. Looking up the rest from reference TRBV19 and TRBJ1-5 gives the full variable domain: DGGITQSPKYLFRKEGQNVTLSCEQNLNHDAMYWYRQDPGQGLRLIYYSQIVNDFQKGDIAEGYSVSREKKESFPLTVTSAQKNPTAFYLCASTLIWGQGRQPQHFGDGTRLSIL.